Listed here are 14 T cell receptor beta chains from one sample, sequenced in a study of T cells expressing NK-cell markers. TCRdb reworked the 5' RACE reads into one entry per CDR3 protein, no DNA. Recorded for this sample: hundreds of thousands of distinct CDR3 sequences. Sequenced input: blood T cells: a sorted CD56 or NKG2C T cell subset, CD4+ or CD8+ T cells, or bulk PBMC T cells (not recorded which). The receptors originated from a woman between 18 and 70 years old in good health.

This chain joins TRBV3-1 and TRBJ2-2; as DNA is missing, the TRBD2 call by TCRdb cannot be tested. CDR3 length: 17 amino acids. Germline loops: CDR1 LGHDT, CDR2 YNNKEL (reference sequence). CDR3: CASSQEFSGANTGELFF.

This chain uses TRBV20-1 with TRBJ2-7; there is no DNA to check the TCRdb D call of TRBD1. Germline V gene data show CDR1 as DFQATT and CDR2 as SNEGSKA (reference sequence). The CDR3 is made up of 14 amino acids. The CDR3 is CSAKLGGSTYEQYF.

The V call is TRBV6-5, the J call TRBJ1-5. Germline assignment: CDR1 MNHEY and CDR2 SVGAGI. This CDR3 is 15 amino acids long. The chain's CDR3 is CASSYSQAGNQPQHF.

CDR3 in amino acids: CASSWGPAGGSYNEQFF. The V gene is TRBV5-4, the J gene TRBJ2-1; absent DNA, TCRdb's TRBD2 call cannot be checked. From germline, CDR1 is SGHNT and CDR2 YYREEE (reference sequence). CDR3 length: 17 residues.

The rearrangement links TRBV12-3 or TRBV12-4 to TRBJ1-5; there is no DNA to check the TCRdb D call of TRBD1. The CDR3 covers 16 residues. CDR3 sequence: CASSRTGTERNQPQHF.

V and J are TRBV6-2 or TRBV6-3 and TRBJ1-5; TCRdb returns TRBD1, unconfirmable since there is no DNA. Germline CDR1 reads MNHEY; CDR2 reads SVGEGT. The CDR3 consists of 13 residues. This CDR3 is CASRKGFNQPQHF.

V is TRBV5-1 and J is TRBJ2-5. The CDR3 is 14 residues long. Looked up from germline, CDR1 is SGHRS and CDR2 is YFSETQ. CDR3 region: CASSLASTQETQYF.

This chain connects TRBV5-1 to TRBJ1-3; there is no DNA to check the TCRdb D call of TRBD1. Per germline, CDR1 SGHRS and CDR2 YFSETQ. CDR3 length: 14 residues. The CDR3 reads CASSGGGNGNTIYF.

The chain couples TRBV15 to TRBJ2-1; the TRBD2 assignment by TCRdb is unverifiable without DNA. This CDR3 has 12 residues. CDR1 and CDR2 from the germline V gene are LNHNV and YYDKDF (reference sequence). The CDR3 sequence: CATSRRSGEQFF.

The chain combines TRBV29-1 with TRBJ2-3; TCRdb's D call, TRBD2, is unchecked because there is no DNA. Germline CDR1 is SQVTM and CDR2 is ANQGSEA. The length of the CDR3 is 17 residues. Here the CDR3 reads CSVLRLAGGPGSDTQYF.

J is TRBJ2-7 and V is TRBV6-5; lacking DNA, the TRBD1 call made by TCRdb goes unchecked. This CDR3 is built from 15 residues. Germline V gives CDR1 MNHEY, CDR2 SVGAGI. The CDR3 reads CASSYRSGDVYEQYF.

This chain uses TRBV18 with TRBJ2-3. The CDR3 is made up of 14 amino acids. CDR1 and CDR2 from the germline V gene are KGHSH and LQKENI. The CDR3 loop is CASSPPNRKDTQYF.

The chain recombines TRBV11-2 with TRBJ2-1; checking the TCRdb D call of TRBD2 is not possible without DNA. CDR3 length: 15 residues. Germline V gene lookup returns CDR1 SGHAT and CDR2 FQNNGV. This CDR3 reads CASSSSGSRYNEQFF.

The genes are TRBV7-3 and TRBJ2-3. This CDR3 is built from 13 residues. Germline V gene data show CDR1 as SGHTA and CDR2 as FQGTGA. The CDR3 here is CASSLSAADTQYF.